Listed below are T cell receptor beta chains from one sample, sequenced in a study of cytomegalovirus exposure and HLA in healthy donors. This table comes from immunoSEQ multiplex PCR, and its TCRdb copy is limited to in-frame clones, with some not included. In the table there are around 210,000 clones, approximately 81% of which are singletons. Sequences were obtained from PBMCs. The receptors derive from a girl under 10 years old in good health and CMV-seronegative. Both conserved end residues are part of each CDR3. The D gene is left open where the match is weak. The listing skips clone size in some rows; elsewhere it reads once, few, many or a size class.

j_call,d_call,v_call,clone_size,cdr3_aa,cdr3_nt
TRBJ2-7,TRBD2,TRBV19,NA,CASSRRLAETYEQYF,TGTGCCAGTAGCAGGCGACTAGCGGAAACCTACGAGCAGTACTTC
TRBJ1-4,NA,TRBV5-1,NA,CASSSAGRGNEKLFF,TGCGCCAGCAGCTCCGCGGGACGGGGAAATGAAAAACTGTTTTTT
TRBJ1-5,NA,TRBV7-2,NA,CASSLEYSNQPQHF,TGTGCCAGCAGCTTAGAATATAGCAATCAGCCCCAGCATTTT
TRBJ1-3,NA,TRBV7-9,once,CASSLGVTYPGNTIYF,TGTGCCAGCAGCTTAGGAGTCACCTACCCGGGAAACACCATATATTTT
TRBJ2-2,NA,TRBV25-1,NA,CASIHRELLRLITGELFF,TGTGCCAGCATACACAGGGAACTTTTAAGACTCATCACCGGGGAGCTGTTTTTT
TRBJ2-7,TRBD1,TRBV30,few,CASTGGKTYEQYF,TGTGCCTCGACAGGGGGCAAAACCTACGAGCAGTACTTC
TRBJ1-5,TRBD1,TRBV2,once,CASRFRDRGPQPQHF,TGTGCCAGTCGTTTCCGGGACAGGGGGCCTCAGCCCCAGCATTTT
TRBJ2-5,TRBD1,TRBV5-1,NA,CASSFRRGQETQYF,TGCGCCAGCAGCTTCCGCAGGGGGCAAGAGACCCAGTACTTC
TRBJ1-1,NA,TRBV6-5,NA,CASSPPGTEAFF,TGTGCCAGCAGTCCCCCCGGGACTGAAGCTTTCTTT
TRBJ1-3,TRBD1,TRBV6-6,NA,CASSYGTGRSGNTIYF,TGTGCCAGCAGTTACGGGACAGGACGCTCTGGAAACACCATATATTTT
TRBJ2-7,TRBD2,TRBV19,once,CASSSGTSVLEQYF,TGTGCCAGTAGCTCCGGGACTAGCGTCCTCGAGCAGTACTTC
TRBJ2-3,TRBD2,TRBV5-5,once,CASSLWDYPGTQYF,TGTGCCAGCAGCTTGTGGGACTACCCGGGTACGCAGTATTTT
TRBJ1-2,NA,TRBV29-1,NA,CSVEGRDYGYTF,TGCAGCGTTGAGGGCAGGGATTATGGCTACACCTTC
TRBJ2-5,TRBD1,TRBV4-1,NA,CASSQGQGRETQYF,TGCGCCAGCAGCCAAGGACAGGGGAGGGAGACCCAGTACTTC
TRBJ2-5,TRBD2,TRBV30,NA,CARGTGTSIRARETQYF,TGTGCCCGGGGAACCGGGACTAGCATTCGGGCACGGGAGACCCAGTACTTC
TRBJ2-7,NA,TRBV5-5,NA,CASSFIGRVPYEQYF,TGTGCCAGCAGCTTTATTGGCAGGGTCCCCTACGAGCAGTACTTC
TRBJ2-5,NA,TRBV14,NA,CASSQVIRKPQETQYF,TGTGCCAGCAGCCAAGTCATAAGAAAGCCCCAAGAGACCCAGTACTTC
TRBJ2-5,TRBD1,TRBV11-1,NA,CASSSRRKQGAHQETQYF,TGTGCCAGCAGCTCAAGAAGAAAACAGGGGGCCCACCAAGAGACCCAGTACTTC
TRBJ2-7,NA,TRBV14,once,CASSLAGPGITYEQYF,TGTGCCAGCAGCCTCGCCGGGCCAGGGATCACCTACGAGCAGTACTTC
TRBJ2-4,TRBD1,TRBV7-2,NA,CASSLVGGTGVAKNIQYF,TGTGCCAGCAGCTTAGTTGGGGGGACAGGGGTAGCCAAAAACATTCAGTACTTC
TRBJ1-2,NA,TRBV5-1,NA,CASSLSRGGYTF,TGCGCCAGCAGCTTGTCTCGGGGGGGCTACACCTTC
TRBJ2-7,TRBD1,TRBV6-5,NA,CASSYSLGGSEQYF,TGTGCCAGCAGTTACTCTTTAGGGGGCTCCGAGCAGTACTTC
TRBJ1-2,TRBD1,TRBV7-9,NA,CASSFDPRGQDYGYTF,TGTGCCAGCAGCTTTGACCCCAGGGGGCAGGACTATGGCTACACCTTC
TRBJ2-2,TRBD2,TRBV5-1,NA,CASSLVAGVNTGELFF,TGCGCCAGCAGCTTGGTGGCGGGGGTGAACACCGGGGAGCTGTTTTTT
TRBJ1-2,TRBD1,TRBV28,few,CASSLIGFAPGQPYGYTF,TGTGCCAGCAGTCTAATAGGTTTTGCTCCGGGACAGCCCTATGGCTACACCTTC
TRBJ1-4,NA,TRBV10-3,NA,CAISDRWAEDNEKLFF,TGTGCCATCAGTGATAGGTGGGCAGAAGATAATGAAAAACTGTTTTTT
TRBJ2-4,NA,TRBV6-5,once,CASSRQRQTIQYF,TGTGCCAGCAGTCGCCAGCGACAGACCATTCAGTACTTC
TRBJ2-7,TRBD2,TRBV10-2,NA,CASRGGIRGTHEQYF,TGCGCCAGCCGGGGGGGGATTCGCGGGACCCACGAGCAGTACTTC
TRBJ2-7,NA,TRBV5-1,NA,CASSLDSPIGQYF,TGCGCCAGCAGCTTGGACAGTCCCATAGGGCAGTACTTC
TRBJ2-5,NA,TRBV7-9,NA,CASSFTSSGETQYF,TGTGCCAGCAGCTTTACGTCGTCGGGGGAGACCCAGTACTTC
TRBJ2-7,NA,TRBV27,NA,CASSLMGLSYEQYF,TGTGCCAGCAGTTTAATGGGACTGAGCTACGAGCAGTACTTC
TRBJ2-5,TRBD2,TRBV7-2,NA,CASSLGDVGLAGVQETQYF,TGTGCCAGCAGCTTAGGGGATGTGGGACTAGCGGGGGTTCAAGAGACCCAGTACTTC
TRBJ1-2,TRBD1,TRBV25-1,NA,CASSDLGTGGGYTF,TGTGCCAGCAGTGACCTAGGGACAGGGGGCGGCTACACCTTC
TRBJ1-1,NA,TRBV18,NA,CASSPHPGGSAPYEAFF,TGTGCCAGCTCACCCCACCCTGGAGGATCGGCCCCGTATGAAGCTTTCTTT
TRBJ2-6,NA,TRBV6-5,NA,CATKSGDGANVLTF,TGTGCCACCAAAAGCGGTGATGGGGCCAACGTCCTGACTTTC
TRBJ1-4,NA,TRBV4-1,few,CASSQAHSGLLTNEKLFF,TGCGCCAGCAGCCAAGCCCACTCGGGACTCCTTACAAATGAAAAACTGTTTTTT
TRBJ1-1,NA,TRBV19,NA,CASSIGGVTSEAFF,TGTGCCAGTAGTATTGGGGGCGTAACATCTGAAGCTTTCTTT
TRBJ2-7,TRBD1,TRBV18,NA,CASSPFAGQGAYEQYF,TGTGCCAGCTCACCTTTTGCGGGACAGGGGGCCTACGAGCAGTACTTC
TRBJ1-2,TRBD1,TRBV6-1,few,CASSERQGNNYGYTF,TGTGCCAGCAGTGAGAGACAGGGGAATAACTATGGCTACACCTTC
TRBJ2-3,TRBD2,TRBV19,NA,CASSGAGGPKDTQYF,TGTGCCAGTAGTGGGGCGGGGGGGCCGAAAGATACGCAGTATTTT
TRBJ2-3,TRBD2,TRBV10-1,NA,CASSEIKAGADTQYF,TGCGCCAGCAGTGAGATCAAGGCGGGGGCAGATACGCAGTATTTT
TRBJ1-4,TRBD1,TRBV25-1,NA,CASSTPLTGGTEKLFF,TGTGCCAGCAGTACCCCTCTGACAGGGGGCACTGAAAAACTGTTTTTT
TRBJ1-1,TRBD1,TRBV2,once,CASGTGEAFF,TGTGCCAGCGGGACAGGTGAAGCTTTCTTT
TRBJ2-7,TRBD2,TRBV6-5,few,CASRHSGGTYF,TGTGCCAGCAGGCACAGCGGGGGGACGTACTTC